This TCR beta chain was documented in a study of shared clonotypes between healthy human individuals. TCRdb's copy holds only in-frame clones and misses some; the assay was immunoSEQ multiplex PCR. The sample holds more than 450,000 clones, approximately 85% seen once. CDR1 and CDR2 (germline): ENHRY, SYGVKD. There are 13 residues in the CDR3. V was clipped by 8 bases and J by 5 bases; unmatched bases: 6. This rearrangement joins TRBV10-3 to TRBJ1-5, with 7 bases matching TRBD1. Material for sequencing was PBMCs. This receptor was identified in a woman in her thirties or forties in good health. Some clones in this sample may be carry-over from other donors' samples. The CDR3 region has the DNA TGTGCCATCTGCCGGGACAGCGATCAGCCCCAGCATTTT. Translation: CAICRDSDQPQHF.